The entry that follows covers one T cell receptor beta chain sequence. The antigen is undetermined. The CDR3 extends over 14 amino acids. From germline, CDR1 is LGHNA and CDR2 YNFKEQ. The V and J ends lost 0 bases and 13 bases, in that order; junction bases with no gene match: 4. This sample was included in a study of cytomegalovirus exposure and HLA in healthy donors. Study-wide results and limits: In most subjects, TCR beta sequences reportedly gave accurate predictions of HLA-A and HLA-B alleles. The number of N-insertions in an Asian-associated ancestry cluster was reportedly below the 666-donor mean in a later analysis.

The study ran its PCR with 60 Vbeta and 13 Jbeta primers. Repertoires were generated with immunoSEQ multiplex PCR, while TCRdb's copy carries only in-frame clones and drops some. The table includes about 250,000 clones, about 80% detected once. The sample was PBMCs. The origin of this receptor is a girl aged 2-9 years in good health and CMV-seronegative. V and J are TRBV4-2 and TRBJ2-1, with 12 nucleotides matching TRBD1. The CDR3 coding sequence is TGTGCCAGCAGCCAAGAGGGGACAGGGGGCGCACAGTTCTTC. As protein: CASSQEGTGGAQFF.